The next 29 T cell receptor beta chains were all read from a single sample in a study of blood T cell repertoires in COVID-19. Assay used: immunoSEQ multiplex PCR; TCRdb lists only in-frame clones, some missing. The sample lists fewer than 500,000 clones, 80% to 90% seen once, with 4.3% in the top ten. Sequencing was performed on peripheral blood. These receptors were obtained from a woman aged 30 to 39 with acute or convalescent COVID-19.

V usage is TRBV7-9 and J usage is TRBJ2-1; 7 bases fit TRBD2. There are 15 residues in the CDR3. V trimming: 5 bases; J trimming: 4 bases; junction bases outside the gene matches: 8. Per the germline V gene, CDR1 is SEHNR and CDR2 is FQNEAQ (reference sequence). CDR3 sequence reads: CASSPWASGYNEQFF. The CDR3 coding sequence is TGTGCCAGCAGCCCCTGGGCTAGCGGTTACAATGAGCAGTTCTTC.

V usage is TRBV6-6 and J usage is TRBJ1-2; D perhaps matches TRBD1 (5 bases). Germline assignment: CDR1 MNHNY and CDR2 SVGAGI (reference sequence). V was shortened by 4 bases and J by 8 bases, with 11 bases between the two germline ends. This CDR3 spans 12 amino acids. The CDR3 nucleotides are TGTGCCAGCAGTTTAAAGGGGCGCGGCTACACCTTC. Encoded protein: CASSLKGRGYTF.

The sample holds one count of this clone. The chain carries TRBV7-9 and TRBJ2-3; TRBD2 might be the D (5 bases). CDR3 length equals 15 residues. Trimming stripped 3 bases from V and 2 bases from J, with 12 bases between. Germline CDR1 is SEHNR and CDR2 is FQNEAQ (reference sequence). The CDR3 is CASSFYQRITDTQYF. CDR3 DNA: TGTGCCAGCAGCTTCTATCAGCGGATCACAGATACGCAGTATTTT.

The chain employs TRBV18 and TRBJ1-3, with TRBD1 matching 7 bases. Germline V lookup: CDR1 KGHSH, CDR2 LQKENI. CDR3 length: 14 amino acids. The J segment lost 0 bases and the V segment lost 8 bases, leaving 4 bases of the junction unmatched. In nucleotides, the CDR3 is TGTGCCAGCACAGGGGCCTACTCTGGAAACACCATATATTTT. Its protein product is CASTGAYSGNTIYF.

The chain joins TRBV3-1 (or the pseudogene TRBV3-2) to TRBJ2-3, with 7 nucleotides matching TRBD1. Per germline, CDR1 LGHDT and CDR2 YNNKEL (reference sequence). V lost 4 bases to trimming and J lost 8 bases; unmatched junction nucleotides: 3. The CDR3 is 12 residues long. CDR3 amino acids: CASSPKGATQYF. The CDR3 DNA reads TGTGCCAGCAGCCCTAAGGGGGCTACGCAGTATTTT.

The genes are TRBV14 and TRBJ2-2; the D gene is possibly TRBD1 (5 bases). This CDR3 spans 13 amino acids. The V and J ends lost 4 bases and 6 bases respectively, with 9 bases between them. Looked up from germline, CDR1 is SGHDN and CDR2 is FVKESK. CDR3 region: CASSRYRPGELFF. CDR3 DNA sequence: TGTGCCAGCAGCCGATACAGGCCCGGGGAGCTGTTTTTT. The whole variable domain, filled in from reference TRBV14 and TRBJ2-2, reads EAGVTQFPSHSVIEKGQTVTLRCDPISGHDNLYWYRRVMGKEIKFLLHFVKESKQDESGMPNNRFLAERTGGTYSTLKVQPAELEDSGVYFCASSRYRPGELFFGEGSRLTVL.

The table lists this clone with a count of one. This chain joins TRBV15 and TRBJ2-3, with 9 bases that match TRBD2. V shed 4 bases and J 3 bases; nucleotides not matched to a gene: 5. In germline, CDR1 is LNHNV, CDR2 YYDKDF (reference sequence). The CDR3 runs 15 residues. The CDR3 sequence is CATSKGGGETDTQYF. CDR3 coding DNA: TGTGCCACCAGCAAGGGCGGGGGGGAAACAGATACGCAGTATTTT.

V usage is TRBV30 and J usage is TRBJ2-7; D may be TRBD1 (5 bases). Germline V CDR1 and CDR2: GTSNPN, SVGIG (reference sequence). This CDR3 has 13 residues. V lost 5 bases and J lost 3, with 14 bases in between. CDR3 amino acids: CAWGMGPYYEQYF. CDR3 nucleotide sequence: TGTGCCTGGGGGATGGGGCCGTACTACGAGCAGTACTTC.

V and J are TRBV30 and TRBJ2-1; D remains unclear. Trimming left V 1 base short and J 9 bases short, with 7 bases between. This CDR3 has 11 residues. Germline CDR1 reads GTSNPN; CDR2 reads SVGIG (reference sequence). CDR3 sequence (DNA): TGTGCCTGGAGTGGGTCGGGTGAGCAGTTCTTC. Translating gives CAWSGSGEQFF.

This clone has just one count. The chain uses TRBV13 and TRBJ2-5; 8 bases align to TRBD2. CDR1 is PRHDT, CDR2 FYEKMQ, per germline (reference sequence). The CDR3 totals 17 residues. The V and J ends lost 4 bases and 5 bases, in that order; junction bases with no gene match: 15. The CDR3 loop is CASSSRGLVGGMETQYF. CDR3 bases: TGTGCCAGCAGCTCTAGGGGACTAGTCGGGGGGATGGAGACCCAGTACTTC.

The CDR3 is CASSPSWGRDTDTQYF. CDR3 nucleotides: TGTGCCAGCAGCCCATCTTGGGGGCGCGACACAGATACGCAGTATTTT. The rearrangement links TRBV7-9 to TRBJ2-3; the D gene is possibly TRBD1 (6 bases). CDR3 size: 16 residues. The germline gives CDR1 SEHNR, CDR2 FQNEAQ (reference sequence). The germline V and J ends were trimmed by 5 bases and 2 bases, with 17 bases remaining between them.

The chain's CDR3 is CASSQRDPRDETQYF. The CDR3 nucleotides read TGTGCCAGCAGCCAGCGGGACCCTCGGGACGAGACCCAGTACTTC. The chain carries TRBV3-1 (or the pseudogene TRBV3-2) and TRBJ2-5; tentative D call: TRBD2 (6 bases). Looked up from germline, CDR1 is LGHDT and CDR2 is YNNKEL (reference sequence). V lost 3 bases to trimming and J lost 5 bases, with 16 bases between them. The CDR3 has 15 amino acids.

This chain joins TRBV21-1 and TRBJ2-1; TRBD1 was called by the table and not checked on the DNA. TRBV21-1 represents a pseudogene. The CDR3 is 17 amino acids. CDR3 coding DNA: TGTGCCAGCAGCATCCCCCGGGAGGGACAGGGGTACAATGAGCAGTTCTTC. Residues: CASSIPREGQGYNEQFF.

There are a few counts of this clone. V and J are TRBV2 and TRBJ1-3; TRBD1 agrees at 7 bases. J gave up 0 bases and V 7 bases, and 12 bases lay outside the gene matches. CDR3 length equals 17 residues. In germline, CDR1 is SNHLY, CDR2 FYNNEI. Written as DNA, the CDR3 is TGTGCCAGCAATCTAGGAGGACAGGCAAGCTCTGGAAACACCATATATTTT. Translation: CASNLGGQASSGNTIYF.

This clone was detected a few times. The chain's CDR3 is CASSHRTSGEGKYF. The DNA of the CDR3 is TGCGCCAGCAGCCATCGGACTAGCGGGGAGGGGAAGTACTTC. The chain links TRBV4-1 to TRBJ2-7; 12 bases align to TRBD2. This CDR3 contains 14 residues. V gave up 3 bases and J gave up 11 bases; unmatched junction bases: 8. The germline V gene encodes CDR1 MGHRA and CDR2 YSYEKL.

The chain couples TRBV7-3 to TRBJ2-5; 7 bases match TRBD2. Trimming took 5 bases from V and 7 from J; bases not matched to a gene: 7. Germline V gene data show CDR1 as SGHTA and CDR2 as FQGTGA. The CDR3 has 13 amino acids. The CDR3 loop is CASSTGGAGTQYF. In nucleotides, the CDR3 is TGTGCCAGCAGCACGGGAGGCGCAGGGACCCAGTACTTC. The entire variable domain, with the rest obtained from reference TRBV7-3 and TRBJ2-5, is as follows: GAGVSQTPSNKVTEKGKYVELRCDPISGHTALYWYRQSLGQGPEFLIYFQGTGAADDSGLPNDRFFAVRPEGSVSTLKIQRTERGDSAVYLCASSTGGAGTQYFGPGTRLLVL.

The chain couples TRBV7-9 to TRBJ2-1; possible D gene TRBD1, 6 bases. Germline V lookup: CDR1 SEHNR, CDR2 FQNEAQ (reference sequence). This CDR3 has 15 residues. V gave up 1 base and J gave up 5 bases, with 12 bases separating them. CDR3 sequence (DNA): TGTGCCAGCAGCTTAGGGGCAGGGGCGGACAATGAGCAGTTCTTC. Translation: CASSLGAGADNEQFF.

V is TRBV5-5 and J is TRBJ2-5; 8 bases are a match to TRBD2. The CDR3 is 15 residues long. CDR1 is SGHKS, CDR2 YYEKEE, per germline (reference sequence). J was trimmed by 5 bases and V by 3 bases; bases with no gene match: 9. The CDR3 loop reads CASSYGGGRAETQYF. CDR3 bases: TGTGCCAGCAGCTACGGGGGGGGCAGGGCTGAGACCCAGTACTTC.

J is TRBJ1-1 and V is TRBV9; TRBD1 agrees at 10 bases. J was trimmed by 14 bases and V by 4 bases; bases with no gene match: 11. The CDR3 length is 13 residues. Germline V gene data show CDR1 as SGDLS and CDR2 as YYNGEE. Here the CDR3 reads CASSLREDRGQFF. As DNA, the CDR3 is TGTGCCAGCAGCCTCCGGGAAGACAGGGGGCAATTCTTT. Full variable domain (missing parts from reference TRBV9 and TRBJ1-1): DSGVTQTPKHLITATGQRVTLRCSPRSGDLSVYWYQQSLDQGLQFLIQYYNGEERAKGNILERFSAQQFPDLHSELNLSSLELGDSALYFCASSLREDRGQFFGQGTRLTVV.

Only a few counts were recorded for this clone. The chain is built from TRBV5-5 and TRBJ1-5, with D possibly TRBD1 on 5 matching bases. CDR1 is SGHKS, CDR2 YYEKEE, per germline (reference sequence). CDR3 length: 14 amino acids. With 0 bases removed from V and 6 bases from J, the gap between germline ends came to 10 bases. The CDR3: CASSLAGQAQPQHF. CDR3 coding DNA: TGTGCCAGCAGCTTGGCAGGGCAGGCTCAGCCCCAGCATTTT.

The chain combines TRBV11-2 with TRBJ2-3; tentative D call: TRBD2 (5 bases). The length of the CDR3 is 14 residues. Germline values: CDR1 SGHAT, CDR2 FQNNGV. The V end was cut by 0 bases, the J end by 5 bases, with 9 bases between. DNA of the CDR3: TGTGCCAGCAGCTTAGATCGGGGTATAGATACGCAGTATTTT. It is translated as CASSLDRGIDTQYF.

The CDR3 sequence is CASSQDTRPTIYF. The CDR3 DNA reads TGTGCCAGCAGCCAAGACACCAGACCCACCATATATTTT. The chain carries TRBV5-4 and TRBJ1-3; D not certain. The CDR3 is made up of 13 amino acids. Germline V gene sequence: CDR1 SGHNT, CDR2 YYREEE (reference sequence). V was cut by 4 bases and J by 9 bases, with 14 bases left in between.

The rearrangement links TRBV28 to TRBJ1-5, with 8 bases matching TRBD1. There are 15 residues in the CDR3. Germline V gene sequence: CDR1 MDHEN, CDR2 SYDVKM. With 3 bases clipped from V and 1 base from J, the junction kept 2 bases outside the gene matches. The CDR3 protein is CASSLDRASNQPQHF. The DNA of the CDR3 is TGTGCCAGCAGTTTGGACAGGGCGAGCAATCAGCCCCAGCATTTT.

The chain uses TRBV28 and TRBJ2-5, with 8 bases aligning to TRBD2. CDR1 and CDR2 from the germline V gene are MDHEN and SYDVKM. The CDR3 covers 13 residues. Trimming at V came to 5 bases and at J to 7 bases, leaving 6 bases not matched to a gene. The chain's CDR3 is CASSLTSVVTQYF. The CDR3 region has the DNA TGTGCCAGCAGTCTGACTAGCGTCGTGACCCAGTACTTC.

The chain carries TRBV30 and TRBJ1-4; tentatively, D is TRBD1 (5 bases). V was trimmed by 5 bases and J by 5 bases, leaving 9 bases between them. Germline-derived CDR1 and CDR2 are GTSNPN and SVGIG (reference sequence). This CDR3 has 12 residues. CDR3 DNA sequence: TGTGCCTGGGACAGCCCGAATGAAAAACTGTTTTTT. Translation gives CAWDSPNEKLFF.

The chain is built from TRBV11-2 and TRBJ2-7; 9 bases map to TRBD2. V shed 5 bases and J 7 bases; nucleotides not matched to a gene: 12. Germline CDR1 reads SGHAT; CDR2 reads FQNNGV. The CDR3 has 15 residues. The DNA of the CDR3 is TGTGCCAGCAGCCAAGCGGGCGGGGGGGCCGAAGAGCAGTACTTC. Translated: CASSQAGGGAEEQYF.

CDR3 in DNA: TGTGCCAGCAGCCCTCGGAGAACCTACGAGCAGTACTTC. This codes for CASSPRRTYEQYF. The chain is built from TRBV13 and TRBJ2-7; D is ambiguous. Germline assignment: CDR1 PRHDT and CDR2 FYEKMQ (reference sequence). The V end was cut by 5 bases, the J end by 2 bases, with 10 bases between. The CDR3 consists of 13 residues.

The CDR3: CASRARDRGFNQPQHF. Here the CDR3 DNA reads TGTGCCAGCAGGGCTCGGGACAGGGGATTCAATCAGCCCCAGCATTTT. The chain links TRBV6-6 to TRBJ1-5, with 10 bases aligning to TRBD1. CDR3 length equals 16 residues. The J segment lost 3 bases and the V segment lost 6 bases, leaving 8 bases of the junction unmatched. Germline-derived CDR1 and CDR2 are MNHNY and SVGAGI (reference sequence).

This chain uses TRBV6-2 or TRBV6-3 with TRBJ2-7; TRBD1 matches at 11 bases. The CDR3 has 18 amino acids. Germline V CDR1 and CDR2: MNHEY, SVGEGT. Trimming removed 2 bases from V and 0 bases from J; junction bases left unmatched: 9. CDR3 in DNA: TGTGCCAGCAGTTACGGACAGGGGGCAACCCAATACTCCTACGAGCAGTACTTC. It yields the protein CASSYGQGATQYSYEQYF.